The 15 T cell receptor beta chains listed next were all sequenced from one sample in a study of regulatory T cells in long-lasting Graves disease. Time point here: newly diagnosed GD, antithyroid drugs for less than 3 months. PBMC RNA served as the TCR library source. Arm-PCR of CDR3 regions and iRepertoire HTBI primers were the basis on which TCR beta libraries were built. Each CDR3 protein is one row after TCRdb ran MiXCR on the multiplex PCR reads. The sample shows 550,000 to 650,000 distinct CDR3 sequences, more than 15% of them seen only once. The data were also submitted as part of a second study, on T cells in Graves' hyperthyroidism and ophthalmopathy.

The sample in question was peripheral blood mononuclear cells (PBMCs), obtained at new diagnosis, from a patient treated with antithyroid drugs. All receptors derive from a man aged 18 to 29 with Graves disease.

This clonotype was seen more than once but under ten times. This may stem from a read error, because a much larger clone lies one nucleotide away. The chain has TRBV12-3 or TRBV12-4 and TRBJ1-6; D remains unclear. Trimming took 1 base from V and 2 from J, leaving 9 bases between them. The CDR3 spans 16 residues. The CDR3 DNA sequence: TGTGCCAGCAGTTTAGTTGGGAGCCCCTATAATTCACCCCTCCACTTT. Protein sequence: CASSLVGSPYNSPLHF.

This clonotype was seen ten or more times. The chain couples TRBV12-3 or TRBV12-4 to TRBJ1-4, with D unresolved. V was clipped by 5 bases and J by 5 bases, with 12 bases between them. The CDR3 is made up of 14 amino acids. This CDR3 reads CASSANPRNEKLFF. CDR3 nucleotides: TGTGCCAGCAGTGCGAACCCTCGGAATGAAAAACTGTTTTTT.

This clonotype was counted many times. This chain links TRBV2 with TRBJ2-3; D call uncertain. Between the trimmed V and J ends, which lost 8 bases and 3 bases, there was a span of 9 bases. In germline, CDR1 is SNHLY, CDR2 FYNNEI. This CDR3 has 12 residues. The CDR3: CASLGSTDTQYF. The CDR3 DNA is TGTGCCAGCTTGGGCTCAACAGATACGCAGTATTTT.

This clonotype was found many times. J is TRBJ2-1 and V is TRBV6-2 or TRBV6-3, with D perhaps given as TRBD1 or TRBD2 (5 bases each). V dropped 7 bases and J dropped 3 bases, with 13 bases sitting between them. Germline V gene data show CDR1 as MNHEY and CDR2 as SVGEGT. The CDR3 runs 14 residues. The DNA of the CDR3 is TGTGCCAGCATTAGCACGGGGCGCTACAATGAGCAGTTCTTC. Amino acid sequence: CASISTGRYNEQFF.

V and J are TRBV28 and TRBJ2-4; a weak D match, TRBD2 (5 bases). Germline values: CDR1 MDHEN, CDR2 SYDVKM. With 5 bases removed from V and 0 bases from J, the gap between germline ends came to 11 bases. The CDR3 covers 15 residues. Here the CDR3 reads CASSPGSKAKNIQYF. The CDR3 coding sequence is TGTGCCAGCAGTCCGGGGAGTAAAGCCAAAAACATTCAGTACTTC.

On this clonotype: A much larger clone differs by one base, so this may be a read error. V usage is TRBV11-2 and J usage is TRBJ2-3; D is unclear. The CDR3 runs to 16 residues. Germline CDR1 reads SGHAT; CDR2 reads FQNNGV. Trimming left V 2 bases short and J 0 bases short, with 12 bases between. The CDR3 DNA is TGTGCCAGCAGCTTATATCTGAGGTTTAGCACAGATACGCAGTATTTT. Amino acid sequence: CASSLYLRFSTDTQYF.

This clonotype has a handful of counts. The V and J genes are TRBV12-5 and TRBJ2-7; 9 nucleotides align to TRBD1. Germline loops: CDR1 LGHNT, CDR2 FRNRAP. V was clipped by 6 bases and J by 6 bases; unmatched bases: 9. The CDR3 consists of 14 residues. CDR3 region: CASGTGQGHVEQYF. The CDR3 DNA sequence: TGTGCTAGTGGCACGGGACAGGGCCACGTCGAGCAGTACTTC. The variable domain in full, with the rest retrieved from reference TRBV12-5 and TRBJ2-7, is DARVTQTPRHKVTEMGQEVTMRCQPILGHNTVFWYRQTMMQGLELLAYFRNRAPLDDSGMPKDRFSAEMPDATLATLKIQPSEPRDSAVYFCASGTGQGHVEQYFGPGTRLTVT.

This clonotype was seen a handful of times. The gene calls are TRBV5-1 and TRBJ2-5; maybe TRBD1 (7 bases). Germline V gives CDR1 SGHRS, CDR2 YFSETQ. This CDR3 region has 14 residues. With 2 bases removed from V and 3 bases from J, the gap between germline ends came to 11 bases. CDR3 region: CASSFSRGEETQYF. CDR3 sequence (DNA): TGCGCCAGCAGCTTCTCCAGGGGGGAAGAGACCCAGTACTTC.

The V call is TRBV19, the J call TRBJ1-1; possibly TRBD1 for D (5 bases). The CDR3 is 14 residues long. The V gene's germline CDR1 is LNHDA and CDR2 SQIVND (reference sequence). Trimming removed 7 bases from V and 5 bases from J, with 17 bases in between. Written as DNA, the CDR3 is TGTGCCAGTAAACAGGTCTCCGAATTAACTGAAGCTTTCTTT. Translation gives CASKQVSELTEAFF.

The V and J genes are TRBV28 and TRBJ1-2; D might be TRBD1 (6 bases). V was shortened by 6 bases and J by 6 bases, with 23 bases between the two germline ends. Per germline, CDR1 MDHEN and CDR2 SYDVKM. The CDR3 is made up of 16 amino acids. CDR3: CASRAPPGQSSDGYTF. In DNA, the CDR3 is TGTGCCAGCAGGGCCCCTCCCGGACAGTCTTCGGATGGCTACACCTTC.

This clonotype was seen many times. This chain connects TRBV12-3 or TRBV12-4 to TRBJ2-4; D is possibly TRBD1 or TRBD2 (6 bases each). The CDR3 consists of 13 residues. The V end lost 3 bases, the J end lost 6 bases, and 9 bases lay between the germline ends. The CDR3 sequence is CASSLGGSNIQYF. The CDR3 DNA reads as TGTGCCAGCAGTTTGGGGGGCTCAAACATTCAGTACTTC.

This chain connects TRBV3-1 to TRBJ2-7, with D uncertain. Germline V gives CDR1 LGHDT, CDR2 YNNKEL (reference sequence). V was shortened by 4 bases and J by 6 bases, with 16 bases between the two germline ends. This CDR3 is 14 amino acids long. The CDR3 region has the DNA TGTGCCAGCAGCCGAAAGGGCCGCCGACTCGAGCAGTACTTC. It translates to CASSRKGRRLEQYF.

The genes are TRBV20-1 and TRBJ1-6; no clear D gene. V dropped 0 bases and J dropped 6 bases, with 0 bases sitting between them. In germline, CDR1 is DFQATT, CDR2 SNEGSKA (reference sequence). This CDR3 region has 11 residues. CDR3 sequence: CSARDNSPLHF. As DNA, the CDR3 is TGCAGTGCTAGAGATAATTCACCCCTCCACTTT.

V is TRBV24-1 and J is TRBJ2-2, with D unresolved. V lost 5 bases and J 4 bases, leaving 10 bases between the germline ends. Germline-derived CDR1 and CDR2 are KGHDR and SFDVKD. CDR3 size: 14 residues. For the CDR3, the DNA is TGTGCCACCAGTGGCTTTTGGGGCACCGGGGAGCTGTTTTTT. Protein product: CATSGFWGTGELFF.

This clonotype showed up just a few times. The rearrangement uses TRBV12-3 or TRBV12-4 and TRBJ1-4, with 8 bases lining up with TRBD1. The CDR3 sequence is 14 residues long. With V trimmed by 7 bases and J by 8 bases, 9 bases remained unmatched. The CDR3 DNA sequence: TGTGCCAGCACCGACGGACAGGGCGGGGAAAAACTGTTTTTT. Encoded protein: CASTDGQGGEKLFF.